The rows below give T cell receptor beta chains drawn from one sample of a study of T cell responses to AZD1222 COVID-19 vaccine. Measured with immunoSEQ multiplex PCR; TCRdb has only the in-frame clones, and not every one. The repertoire has about 100,000 clones, around 91% of them found once; the top ten carry approximately 22%. This sample comprised peripheral blood, obtained on day 0 of AZD1222 vaccination. The receptor source for this set is an adult in good health. The CDR3 runs from the conserved cysteine through the conserved F or W. D genes are given only for firm matches. Size values are once, few and many counts, or a class for expanded clones, and some rows have none.

TRBV5-1,-,-,TRBJ1-4,TGCGCCAGCAGCTCAAGCCAGGGAGGGGTTGGAAAACTGTTTTTT,CASSSSQGGVGKLFF
TRBV2,-,-,TRBJ1-3,TGTGCCAGCAGTGAGAGCAGGGGCGGAAACACCATATATTTT,CASSESRGGNTIYF
TRBV13,-,-,TRBJ2-3,TGTGCCAGCAGCTTAAATCGGTGGGATACGCAGTATTTT,CASSLNRWDTQYF
TRBV5-1,-,TRBD1,TRBJ1-4,TGCGCCAGCAGCTCCCGGCCCGGGACAGGGAGGAAAGAAAAACTGTTTTTT,CASSSRPGTGRKEKLFF
TRBV6-2/TRBV6-3,-,-,TRBJ1-5,TGTGCCAGCAGTTACTCAAATAGCAATCAGCCCCAGCATTTT,CASSYSNSNQPQHF
TRBV3-1/TRBV3-2,once,TRBD1,TRBJ1-2,TGTGCCAGCAGCCCACACCCATCGGGACAGAAAGTTTCTAACTATGGCTACACCTTC,CASSPHPSGQKVSNYGYTF
TRBV29-1,-,-,TRBJ1-1,TGCAGCACCCTTGGAGTGACCACTGAAGCTTTCTTT,CSTLGVTTEAFF
TRBV6-1,-,-,TRBJ2-7,TGTGCCAGCAGTGAAGGTTACAACTCCTACGAGCAGTACTTC,CASSEGYNSYEQYF
TRBV7-6,-,-,TRBJ2-6,TGTGCCAGCAGCTTATGGTCTTCTGGGGCCAACGTCCTGACTTTC,CASSLWSSGANVLTF
TRBV27,many,-,TRBJ1-2,TGTGCCACCTACCGTCCCGGCTACACCTTC,CATYRPGYTF
TRBV7-9,-,-,TRBJ2-7,TGTGCCAGCAGCTCAACAGGTAGCGCCTACGAGCAGTACTTC,CASSSTGSAYEQYF
TRBV5-1,-,-,TRBJ1-1,TGCGCCAGCAGCTTGGAGCCAGGGAACACTGAAGCTTTCTTT,CASSLEPGNTEAFF
TRBV9,-,-,TRBJ1-2,TGTGCCAGCAGCGCCGGGGGTTCGGGCTACACCTTC,CASSAGGSGYTF
TRBV6-1,-,-,TRBJ1-6,TGTGCCAGCAGTGATGGACGACACGGGGATTCACCCCTCCACTTT,CASSDGRHGDSPLHF
TRBV3-1/TRBV3-2,-,-,TRBJ2-1,TGTGCCAGCAGCCCAGCAGGATCGGGAGTCGGATCCTACAATGAGCAGTTCTTC,CASSPAGSGVGSYNEQFF
TRBV7-8,-,-,TRBJ2-3,TGTGCCAGCAGCTCTGGCAGGAGGACCGATACGCAGTATTTT,CASSSGRRTDTQYF
TRBV3-1/TRBV3-2,-,-,TRBJ2-3,TGTGCCAGCAGCCTCGATGCTACGGACTGGACAGATACGCAGTATTTT,CASSLDATDWTDTQYF
TRBV7-2,-,-,TRBJ2-7,TGTGCCAGCAGCTTACATGGGGGGACGACTTCCTACGAGCAGTACTTC,CASSLHGGTTSYEQYF
TRBV19,-,TRBD1,TRBJ1-1,TGTGCCAGTAGTGCGGGGGACAGACCGTCGAACACTGAAGCTTTCTTT,CASSAGDRPSNTEAFF
TRBV9,once,TRBD1,TRBJ2-2,TGTGCCAGCAGCGTCGGACAGGTCGAAGGGGTCGGGGAGCTGTTTTTT,CASSVGQVEGVGELFF
TRBV27,-,-,TRBJ1-6,TGTGCCAGCAGTCCGACCTTAGGCCAGATCTCCTATAATTCACCCCTCCACTTT,CASSPTLGQISYNSPLHF
TRBV6-4,once,-,TRBJ2-1,TGTGCCAGCAGCTCGGGAAGGGGATCCTCCTACAATGAGCAGTTCTTC,CASSSGRGSSYNEQFF
TRBV29-1,-,-,TRBJ1-5,TGCAGCGGGGGGGTGTTCCTCCCTTTCTATAGCAATCAGCCCCAGCATTTT,CSGGVFLPFYSNQPQHF
TRBV6-2/TRBV6-3,-,TRBD1,TRBJ2-1,TGTGCCAGCAGTTACTGGGGAGCGCGAGGGACAGGGAGGTCCGGTGAGCAGTTCTTC,CASSYWGARGTGRSGEQFF
TRBV6-1,-,-,TRBJ2-1,TGTGCCAGCAGTGACCGACGGACGAAGCAGTTCTTC,CASSDRRTKQFF
TRBV2,-,TRBD2,TRBJ2-1,TGTGCCAGCAGTCAGGGACTAGCACCACACTACAATGAGCAGTTCTTC,CASSQGLAPHYNEQFF
TRBV29-1,-,-,TRBJ2-5,TGCAGCGTTGGGGGGAGATTAGAGACCCAGTACTTC,CSVGGRLETQYF
TRBV4-1,-,-,TRBJ1-2,TGCGCCAGCAGCCAAGTCTTAAACTATGGCTACACCTTC,CASSQVLNYGYTF
TRBV9,-,-,TRBJ2-1,TGTGCCAGCAGTGCCATTTCAAGCTCCTACAATGAGCAGTTCTTC,CASSAISSSYNEQFF
TRBV10-3,-,-,TRBJ2-7,TGTGCCATCGGGACGGGAATAAGCTCCTACGAGCAGTACTTC,CAIGTGISSYEQYF
TRBV7-9,-,-,TRBJ2-7,TGTGCCAGCAGCCCAGCTAACGAGCAGTACTTC,CASSPANEQYF
TRBV7-6,-,TRBD1,TRBJ2-7,TGTGCCAGCAGCTTAGGGCCGGGACAGGGAACCTACGAGCAGTACTTC,CASSLGPGQGTYEQYF
TRBV19,-,-,TRBJ1-1,TGTGCCAGTAGTATACCCCTGAACACTGAAGCTTTCTTT,CASSIPLNTEAFF
TRBV5-1,few,-,TRBJ1-3,TGCGCCAGCAGCTTGTTCCTAGGCTCTGGAAACACCATATATTTT,CASSLFLGSGNTIYF
TRBV6-5,-,-,TRBJ2-5,TGTGCCAGCAGTAGGAATACAGGAGTGGAGACCCAGTACTTC,CASSRNTGVETQYF
TRBV10-1,-,-,TRBJ2-4,TGCGCCAGCAGTGAGTCTCCAGGAACCATTCAGTACTTC,CASSESPGTIQYF
TRBV6-4,once,TRBD1,TRBJ1-2,TGTGCCAGCAGTCCTTTTTACGACAGGGTAGTGGATGGCTACACCTTC,CASSPFYDRVVDGYTF
TRBV6-2/TRBV6-3,-,-,TRBJ2-7,TGTGCCAGCAGTTCCTCCGGGATTACAGCCTACGAGCAGTACTTC,CASSSSGITAYEQYF
TRBV6-5,-,-,TRBJ1-6,TGTGCCAGCAGTTTGCAAAATTCACCCCTCCACTTT,CASSLQNSPLHF
TRBV30,-,-,TRBJ2-1,TGTGCCTGGACGCCCCCAGGACGGCGTGCGGGGTACAATGAGCAGTTCTTC,CAWTPPGRRAGYNEQFF
TRBV4-1,-,-,TRBJ1-2,TGCGCCAGCAGCCAAGAAACCAGAAATGGCTACACCTTC,CASSQETRNGYTF
TRBV2,once,-,TRBJ2-2,TGTGCCAGCAGTGATCTAGCGGGGGAGCTGTTTTTT,CASSDLAGELFF
TRBV4-3,few,TRBD1,TRBJ1-6,TGCGCCAGCAGCCTGGACAGGGTGCTTTCCTATAATTCACCCCTCCACTTT,CASSLDRVLSYNSPLHF
TRBV6-5,-,-,TRBJ2-7,TGTGCCAGCAGTAGGGGTGAAGCCTACGAGCAGTACTTC,CASSRGEAYEQYF
TRBV5-1,few,TRBD2,TRBJ2-2,TGCGCCAGCAGCGGGGCTACTAGCGGGGGCGGCACCGGGGAGCTGTTTTTT,CASSGATSGGGTGELFF